The 4 T cell receptor beta chains reported below all come from one sample, sequenced in a study of shared clonotypes between healthy human individuals. Repertoires were generated with immunoSEQ multiplex PCR, while TCRdb's copy carries only in-frame clones and drops some. The sample holds 2,500,000 or so clones, approximately 94% seen once. Sequencing used naive CD4+ T cells sorted from blood. Subset denoted: CD45RA+ positively selected. The origin of the receptors is a man between 18 and 35 years old in good health.

CDR3 loop: CASSARGLVNTEAFF. Written as DNA, the CDR3 is TGTGCCAGCAGCGCGAGGGGTCTGGTGAACACTGAAGCTTTCTTT. The chain has TRBV5-6 and TRBJ1-1; possibly TRBD1 for D (5 bases). Germline V gene data show CDR1 as SGHDT and CDR2 as YYEEEE. Between the trimmed V and J ends, which lost 4 bases and 0 bases, there was a span of 13 bases. The length of the CDR3 is 15 residues.

This clone has just a few counts. V is TRBV7-2 and J is TRBJ2-7; D gene ambiguous. Germline CDR1 and CDR2: SGHTA and FQGNSA. The CDR3 length is 12 residues. V was trimmed by 3 bases and J by 1 base, leaving 4 bases between them. CDR3 region: CASSFMSYEQYF. DNA for the CDR3: TGTGCCAGCAGCTTTATGTCCTACGAGCAGTACTTC.

A few counts support this clone. At the DNA level, this CDR3 is encoded by other sequences in the same sample as well. The chain is built from TRBV6-5 and TRBJ1-5; perhaps TRBD1 as D (6 bases). Germline CDR1 MNHEY, CDR2 SVGAGI. CDR3 length: 15 residues. The V gene lost 2 bases and the J gene lost 0 bases, with 8 bases spanning the gap. CDR3 residues: CASSYDRNSNQPQHF. The CDR3 nucleotides are TGTGCCAGCAGTTACGACAGGAATAGCAATCAGCCCCAGCATTTT.

Note on this clone: In the same sample, other DNA sequences code for this CDR3. The rearrangement joins TRBV7-9 to TRBJ2-3; D is ambiguous. Germline values: CDR1 SEHNR, CDR2 FQNEAQ (reference sequence). Trimming removed 1 base at V and 0 bases at J, with 5 bases between. This CDR3 is built from 14 residues. CDR3 nucleotide sequence: TGTGCCAGCAGCTTAGAAGGGAGCACAGATACGCAGTATTTT. Protein product: CASSLEGSTDTQYF. The full variable domain, completed using reference TRBV7-9 and TRBJ2-3, is DTGVSQNPRHKITKRGQNVTFRCDPISEHNRLYWYRQTLGQGPEFLTYFQNEAQLEKSRLLSDRFSAERPKGSFSTLEIQRTEQGDSAMYLCASSLEGSTDTQYFGPGTRLTVL.